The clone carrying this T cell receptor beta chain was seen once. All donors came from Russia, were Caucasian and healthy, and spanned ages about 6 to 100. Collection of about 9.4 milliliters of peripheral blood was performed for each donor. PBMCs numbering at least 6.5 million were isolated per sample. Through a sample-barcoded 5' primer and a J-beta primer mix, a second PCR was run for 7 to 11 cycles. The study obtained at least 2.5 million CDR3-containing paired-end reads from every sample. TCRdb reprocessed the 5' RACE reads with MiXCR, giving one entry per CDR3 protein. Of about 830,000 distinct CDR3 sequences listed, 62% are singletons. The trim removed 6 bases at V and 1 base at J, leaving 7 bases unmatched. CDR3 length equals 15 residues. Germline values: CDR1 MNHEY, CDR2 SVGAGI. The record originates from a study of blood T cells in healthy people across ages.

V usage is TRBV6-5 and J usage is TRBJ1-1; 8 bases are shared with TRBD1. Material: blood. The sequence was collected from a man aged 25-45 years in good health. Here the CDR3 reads CASRFGQGQNTEAFF. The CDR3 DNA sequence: TGTGCCAGCAGATTCGGACAGGGACAGAACACTGAAGCTTTCTTT.